The entry below gives a single T cell receptor beta chain sequence along with its context. Clones were read by immunoSEQ multiplex PCR, and TCRdb kept only the in-frame ones, dropping some. The sample includes about 200,000 clones, about nine tenths of them seen just once. The data were taken from a study of blood T cell repertoires in COVID-19. In the study overall: PBMCs, B-cell-depleted T cells, or T cells were the source of the cDNA or gDNA that made up the material.

The V gene end was trimmed by 1 base and the J gene end by 5 bases; junction bases not matched to a gene: 8. CDR1 and CDR2 from the germline V gene are SGHTA and FQGTGA. The CDR3 runs 17 residues. Material for sequencing was PBMCs or T cells enriched from blood (not recorded which). The genes are TRBV7-3 and TRBJ2-3; TRBD1 matches at 11 bases. The sequence was obtained from a woman aged 25 to 39 who had recovered from COVID-19. CDR3 sequence: CASSLIGTGGMEDTQYF. Written as DNA, the CDR3 is TGTGCCAGCAGCTTAATCGGGACAGGGGGAATGGAAGATACGCAGTATTTT.